The 13 T cell receptor beta chains listed next were all sequenced from one sample in a study of T-cell memory formation after mild COVID-19. In TCRdb, the 5' RACE reads were re-called with MiXCR into one record per CDR3 protein. The table includes 400,000 or so distinct CDR3 sequences, 20% detected once. Sequencing was carried out using PBMCs or a T cell subset sorted from them (not recorded which). The receptor source for this set is an adult woman who had mild COVID-19 (a few samples of this study predate the infection). Cell type and time point are not known.

J is TRBJ1-1 and V is TRBV4-3, with TRBD1 identical over 7 bases. The CDR3 is 17 amino acids. The V gene's germline CDR1 is LGHNA and CDR2 YSLEER. V lost 1 base to trimming and J lost 5 bases; unmatched junction nucleotides: 13. The CDR3 nucleotides are TGCGCCAGCAGCCAAGCGTCGACAGGGTGGGGAGGAACTGAAGCTTTCTTT. Its protein product is CASSQASTGWGGTEAFF.

There are a few counts of this clonotype. The V gene is TRBV9, the J gene TRBJ2-3; D is tentatively TRBD1 or TRBD2 (6 bases each). V lost 0 bases to trimming and J lost 2 bases, with 10 bases between them. Germline values: CDR1 SGDLS, CDR2 YYNGEE. The CDR3 length is 15 residues. CDR3 loop: CASSVGGGYTDTQYF. CDR3 DNA sequence: TGTGCCAGCAGCGTAGGAGGGGGGTACACAGATACGCAGTATTTT. Based on the CDR3 plus reference TRBV9 and TRBJ2-3, the full variable domain is DSGVTQTPKHLITATGQRVTLRCSPRSGDLSVYWYQQSLDQGLQFLIQYYNGEERAKGNILERFSAQQFPDLHSELNLSSLELGDSALYFCASSVGGGYTDTQYFGPGTRLTVL.

This clonotype was found a few times. J is TRBJ1-2 and V is TRBV9; 8 bases are a match to TRBD1. With 0 bases clipped from V and 7 bases from J, the junction kept 14 bases outside the gene matches. The V gene's germline CDR1 is SGDLS and CDR2 YYNGEE. CDR3 size: 17 residues. The CDR3 nucleotides read TGTGCCAGCAGCGTAGCCCGGACAGGGATCGGTATCGGTGGCTACACCTTC. Translating gives CASSVARTGIGIGGYTF. The full variable domain, with the rest looked up from reference TRBV9 and TRBJ1-2, is DSGVTQTPKHLITATGQRVTLRCSPRSGDLSVYWYQQSLDQGLQFLIQYYNGEERAKGNILERFSAQQFPDLHSELNLSSLELGDSALYFCASSVARTGIGIGGYTFGSGTRLTVV.

The V and J genes are TRBV9 and TRBJ2-1; a possible D gene is TRBD2 (6 bases). This CDR3 has 16 amino acids. Trimming removed 3 bases at V and 2 bases at J, with 15 bases between. Germline CDR1 and CDR2: SGDLS and YYNGEE. CDR3 region: CASSEAADYPYNEQFF. In DNA, the CDR3 is TGTGCCAGCAGCGAGGCGGCGGACTACCCCTACAATGAGCAGTTCTTC.

This chain connects TRBV2 to TRBJ1-6; D gene unclear. Trimming pared 7 bases from V and 0 bases from J, leaving 10 bases between. The CDR3 loop spans 15 amino acids. Germline values: CDR1 SNHLY, CDR2 FYNNEI. The CDR3 DNA follows: TGTGCCAGCAAGAGGGAAAGCTCCTATAATTCACCCCTCCACTTT. Translated: CASKRESSYNSPLHF.

This clonotype showed up just a few times. The rearrangement uses TRBV4-2 and TRBJ1-3; 7 bases agree with TRBD1. The trim removed 4 bases at V and 7 bases at J, leaving 13 bases unmatched. Germline V gene data show CDR1 as LGHNA and CDR2 as YNFKEQ. The CDR3 is made up of 16 amino acids. The CDR3: CASSPQPEGRGNTIYF. CDR3 DNA: TGTGCCAGCAGCCCTCAACCTGAGGGCAGGGGGAACACCATATATTTT.

CDR3: CASRLGQNEQFF. In DNA, the CDR3 is TGTGCCAGCCGGTTAGGTCAGAATGAGCAGTTCTTC. The chain is built from TRBV7-2 and TRBJ2-1; D call uncertain. V lost 8 bases to trimming and J lost 7 bases, with 12 bases between them. The germline CDR1 and CDR2 sequences are SGHTA and FQGNSA. The CDR3 length is 12 residues.

This chain connects TRBV7-6 to TRBJ2-7; TRBD2 matches at 7 bases. Germline trimming cut 5 bases from V and 7 bases from J; bases unmatched to any gene: 8. The CDR3 extends over 13 amino acids. Germline CDR1 is SGHVS and CDR2 is FNYEAQ. For the CDR3, the DNA is TGTGCCAGCAGCCAAGGGCCGGGAGGTGAGCAGTACTTC. This encodes CASSQGPGGEQYF.

This clonotype was picked up a small number of times. The V call is TRBV29-1, the J call TRBJ1-1; 9 positions agree with TRBD1. Germline V gene lookup returns CDR1 SQVTM and CDR2 ANQGSEA. The CDR3 has 15 residues. Trimming took 7 bases from V and 0 from J; bases not matched to a gene: 9. The CDR3 reads CSGKQGASMNTEAFF. The CDR3 nucleotides read TGCAGCGGGAAACAGGGGGCCTCGATGAACACTGAAGCTTTCTTT.

The table lists this clonotype with a few counts. This rearrangement joins TRBV11-2 to TRBJ2-1, with D possibly matching TRBD1 (5 bases). The V end lost 5 bases, the J end lost 10 bases, and 24 bases lay between the germline ends. From germline, CDR1 is SGHAT and CDR2 FQNNGV. The CDR3 is made up of 16 amino acids. Here the CDR3 DNA reads TGTGCCAGCAGCGTAAACCTTAGGGGCTACCAATTAGAGCAGTTCTTC. It encodes CASSVNLRGYQLEQFF.

J is TRBJ2-1 and V is TRBV10-3, with D perhaps matching TRBD1 or TRBD2 (5 bases each). The CDR3 runs 14 residues. V dropped 5 bases and J dropped 1 base, with 9 bases sitting between them. The germline CDR1 and CDR2 sequences are ENHRY and SYGVKD. DNA of the CDR3: TGTGCCATCAGTCCAGGGAGATCCTACAATGAGCAGTTCTTC. This gives the protein CAISPGRSYNEQFF.

There are a few counts of this clonotype. The rearrangement joins TRBV6-2 or TRBV6-3 to TRBJ2-1, with D possibly being TRBD1 (6 bases). Germline loops: CDR1 MNHEY, CDR2 SVGEGT. This CDR3 contains 15 residues. V gave up 6 bases and J gave up 3 bases, with 15 bases separating them. In DNA form, the CDR3 reads TGTGCCAGCAGACACGACAGGCTGATCTACAATGAGCAGTTCTTC. It specifies CASRHDRLIYNEQFF.

The V gene is TRBV9, the J gene TRBJ2-7; no firm D call. CDR1 is SGDLS, CDR2 YYNGEE, per germline. This CDR3 is built from 14 residues. V lost 0 bases and J 6 bases, leaving 13 bases between the germline ends. For the CDR3, the DNA is TGTGCCAGCAGCGTAGGTCAGGATGCCCGCGAGCAGTACTTC. Amino acid sequence: CASSVGQDAREQYF.